This T cell receptor beta chain was documented in a study of T cells in narcolepsy. Overall study: Patients with NT1 or NT2 and healthy control donors were enrolled.

On this clone itself: What it binds is unknown.

The CDR3 sequence is 16 residues long. Trimming took 5 bases from V and 4 from J, leaving 18 bases between them. CDR1 is LNHDA and CDR2 is SQIVND in the germline V gene (reference sequence). Study results and limitations: Comparing one patient's CSF and blood CD4+ clonotypes highlighted HCRT- and TRIB2-specific autoreactive clonotypes. No autoreactive T cell clone sequences appeared in some memory CD4+ repertoires.

The assay was immunoSEQ multiplex PCR, and TCRdb's table has in-frame clones only and misses some. The data contain around 25,000 clones, approximately 80% of them singletons. The receptor was derived from a human donor with narcolepsy. The specimen was CD45RA- memory CD4+ T cells from PBMCs. This rearrangement joins TRBV19 to TRBJ1-3; D possibly corresponds to TRBD1 (5 bases). Written as DNA, the CDR3 is TGTGCCAGTAGTCCCCGAACCGGGACGGTCGGAAACACCATATATTTT. Translated: CASSPRTGTVGNTIYF.